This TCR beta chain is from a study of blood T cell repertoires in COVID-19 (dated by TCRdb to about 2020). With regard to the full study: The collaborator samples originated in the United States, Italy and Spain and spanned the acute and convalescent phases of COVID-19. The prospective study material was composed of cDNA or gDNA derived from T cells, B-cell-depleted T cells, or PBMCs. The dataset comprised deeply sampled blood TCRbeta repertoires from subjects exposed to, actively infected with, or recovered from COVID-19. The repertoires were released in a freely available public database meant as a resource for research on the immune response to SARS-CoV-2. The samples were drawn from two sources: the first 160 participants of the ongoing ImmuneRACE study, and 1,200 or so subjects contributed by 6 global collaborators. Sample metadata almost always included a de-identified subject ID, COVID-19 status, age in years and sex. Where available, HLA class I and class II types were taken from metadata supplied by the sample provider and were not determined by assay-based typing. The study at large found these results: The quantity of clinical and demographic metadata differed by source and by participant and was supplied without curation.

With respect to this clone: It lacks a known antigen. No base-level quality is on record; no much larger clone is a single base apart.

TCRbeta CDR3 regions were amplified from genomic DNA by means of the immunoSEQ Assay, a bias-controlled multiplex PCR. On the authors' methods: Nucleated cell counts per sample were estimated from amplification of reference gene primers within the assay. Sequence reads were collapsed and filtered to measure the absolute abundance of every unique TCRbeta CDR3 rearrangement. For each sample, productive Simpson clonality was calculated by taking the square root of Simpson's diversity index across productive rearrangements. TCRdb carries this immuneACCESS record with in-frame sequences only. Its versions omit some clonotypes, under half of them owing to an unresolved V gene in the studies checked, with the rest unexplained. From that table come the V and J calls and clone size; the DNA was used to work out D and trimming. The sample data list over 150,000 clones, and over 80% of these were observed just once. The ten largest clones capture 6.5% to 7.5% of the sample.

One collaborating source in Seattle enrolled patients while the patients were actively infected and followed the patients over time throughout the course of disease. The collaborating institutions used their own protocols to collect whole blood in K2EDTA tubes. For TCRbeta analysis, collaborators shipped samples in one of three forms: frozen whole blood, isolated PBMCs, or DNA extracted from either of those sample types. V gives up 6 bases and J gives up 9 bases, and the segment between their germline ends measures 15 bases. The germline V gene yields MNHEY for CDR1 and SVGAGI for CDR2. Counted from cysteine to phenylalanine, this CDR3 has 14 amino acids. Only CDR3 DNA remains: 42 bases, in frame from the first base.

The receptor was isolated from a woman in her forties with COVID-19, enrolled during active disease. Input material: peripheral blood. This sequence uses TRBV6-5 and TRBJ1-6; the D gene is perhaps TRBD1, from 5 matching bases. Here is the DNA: TGTGCCAGCAGCCCCCAGGGAGCGGGTTCACCCCTCCACTTT. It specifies CASSPQGAGSPLHF.